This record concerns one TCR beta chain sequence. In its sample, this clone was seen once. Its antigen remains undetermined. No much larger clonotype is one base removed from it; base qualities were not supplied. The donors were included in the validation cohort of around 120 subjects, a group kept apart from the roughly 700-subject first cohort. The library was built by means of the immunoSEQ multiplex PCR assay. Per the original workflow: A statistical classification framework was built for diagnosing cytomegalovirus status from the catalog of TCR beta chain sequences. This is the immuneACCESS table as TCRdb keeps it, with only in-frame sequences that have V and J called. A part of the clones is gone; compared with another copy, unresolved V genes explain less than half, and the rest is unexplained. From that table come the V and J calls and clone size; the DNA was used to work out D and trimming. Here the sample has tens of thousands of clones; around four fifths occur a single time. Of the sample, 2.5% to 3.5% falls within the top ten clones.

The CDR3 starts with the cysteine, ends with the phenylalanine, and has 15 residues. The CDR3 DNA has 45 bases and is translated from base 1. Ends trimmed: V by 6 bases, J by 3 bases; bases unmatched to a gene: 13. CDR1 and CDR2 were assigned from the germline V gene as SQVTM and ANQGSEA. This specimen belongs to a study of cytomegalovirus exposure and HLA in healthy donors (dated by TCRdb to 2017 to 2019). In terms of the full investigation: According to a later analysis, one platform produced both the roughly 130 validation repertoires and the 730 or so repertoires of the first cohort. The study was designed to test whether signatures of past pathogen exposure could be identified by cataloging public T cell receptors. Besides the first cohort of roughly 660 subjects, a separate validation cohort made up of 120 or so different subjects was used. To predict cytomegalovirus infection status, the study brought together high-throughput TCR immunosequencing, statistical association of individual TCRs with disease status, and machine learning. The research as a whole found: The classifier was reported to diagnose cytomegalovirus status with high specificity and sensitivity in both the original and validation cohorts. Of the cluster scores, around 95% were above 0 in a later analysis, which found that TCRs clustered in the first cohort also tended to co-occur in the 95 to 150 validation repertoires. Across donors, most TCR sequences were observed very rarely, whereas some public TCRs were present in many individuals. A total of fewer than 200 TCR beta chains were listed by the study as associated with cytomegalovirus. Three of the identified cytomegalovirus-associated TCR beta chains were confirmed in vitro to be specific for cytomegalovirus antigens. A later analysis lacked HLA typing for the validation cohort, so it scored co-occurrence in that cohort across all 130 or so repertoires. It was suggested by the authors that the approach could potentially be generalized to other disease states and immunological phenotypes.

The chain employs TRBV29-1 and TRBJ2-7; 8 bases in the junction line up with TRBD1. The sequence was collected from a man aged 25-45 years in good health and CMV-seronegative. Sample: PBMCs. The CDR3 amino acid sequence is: CSVNWPGQAFYEQYF. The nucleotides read TGCAGCGTAAACTGGCCGGGACAGGCCTTCTACGAGCAGTACTTC.